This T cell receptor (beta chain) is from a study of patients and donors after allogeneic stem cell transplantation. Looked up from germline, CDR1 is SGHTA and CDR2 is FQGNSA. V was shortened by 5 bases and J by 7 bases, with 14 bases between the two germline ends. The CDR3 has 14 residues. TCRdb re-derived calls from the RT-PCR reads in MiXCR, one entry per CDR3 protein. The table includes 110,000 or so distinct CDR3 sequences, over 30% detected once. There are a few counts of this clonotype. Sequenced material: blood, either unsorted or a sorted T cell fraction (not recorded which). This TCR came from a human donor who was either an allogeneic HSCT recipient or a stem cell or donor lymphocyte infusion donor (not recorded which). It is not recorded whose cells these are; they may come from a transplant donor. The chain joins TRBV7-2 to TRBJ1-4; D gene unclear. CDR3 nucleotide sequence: TGTGCCAGCAGCCAAACCTCCCGTGGTGAAAAACTGTTTTTT. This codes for CASSQTSRGEKLFF.